This T cell receptor (beta chain) was captured in a study of shared clonotypes between healthy human individuals. Study conclusions and caveats: The rarefaction results pointed to incomplete sorted-subset sequencing despite large depth.

Trimming removed 4 bases from V and 10 bases from J, with 10 bases in between. The CDR3 is 11 residues long. The germline gives CDR1 MNHEY, CDR2 SVGAGI. The split of CD4+ cells yielded CD45RA+ naive and CD45RA-negative memory subsets. The genomic DNA of each subset was split evenly across several immunoSEQ plates. TCRdb's table, derived via immunoSEQ multiplex PCR, lists solely in-frame clones and lacks some. The table includes approximately 1.5 million clones, 98% detected once. With regard to this clone: Its specificity is unknown.

This chain uses TRBV6-5 with TRBJ2-5, with D perhaps matching TRBD1 (6 bases). The receptor was isolated from a man aged 25-40 years in good health. Sequenced sample: naive CD4+ T cells sorted from blood. Regarding subset: CD45RA+ positively selected. Here the CDR3 reads CASSWGQLQYF. The DNA for the CDR3 is TGTGCCAGCAGTTGGGGACAACTCCAGTACTTC.